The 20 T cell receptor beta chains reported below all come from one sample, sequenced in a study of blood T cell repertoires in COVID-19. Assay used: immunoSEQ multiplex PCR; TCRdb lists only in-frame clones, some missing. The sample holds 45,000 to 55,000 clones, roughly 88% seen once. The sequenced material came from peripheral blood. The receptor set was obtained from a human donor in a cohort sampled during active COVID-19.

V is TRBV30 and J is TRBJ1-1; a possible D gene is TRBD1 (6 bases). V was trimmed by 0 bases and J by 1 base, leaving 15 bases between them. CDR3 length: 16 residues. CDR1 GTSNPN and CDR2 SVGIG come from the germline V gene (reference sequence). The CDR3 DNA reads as TGTGCCTGGAGTGTAGAACTGGGGGCGAGGAACACTGAAGCTTTCTTT. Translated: CAWSVELGARNTEAFF.

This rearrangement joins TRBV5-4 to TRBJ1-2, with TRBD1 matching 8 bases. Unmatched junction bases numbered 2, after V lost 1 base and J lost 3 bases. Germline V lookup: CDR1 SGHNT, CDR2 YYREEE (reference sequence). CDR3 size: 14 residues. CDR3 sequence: CASSLQGAYYGYTF. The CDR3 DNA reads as TGTGCCAGCAGCTTGCAGGGGGCCTACTATGGCTACACCTTC.

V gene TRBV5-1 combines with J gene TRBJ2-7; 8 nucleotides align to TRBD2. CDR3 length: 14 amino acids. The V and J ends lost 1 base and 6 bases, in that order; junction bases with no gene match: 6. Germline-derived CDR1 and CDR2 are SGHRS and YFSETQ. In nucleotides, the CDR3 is TGCGCCAGCAGCTTGTCGGGAGGGCCAAGCGAGCAGTACTTC. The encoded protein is CASSLSGGPSEQYF.

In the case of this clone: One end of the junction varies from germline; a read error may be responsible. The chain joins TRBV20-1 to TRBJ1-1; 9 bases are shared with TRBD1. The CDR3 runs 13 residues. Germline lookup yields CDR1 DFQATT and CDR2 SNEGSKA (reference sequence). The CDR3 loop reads CSASKGQGTIFPF. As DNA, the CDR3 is TGCAGTGCTAGTAAAGGACAGGGGACAATTTTCCCCTTT.

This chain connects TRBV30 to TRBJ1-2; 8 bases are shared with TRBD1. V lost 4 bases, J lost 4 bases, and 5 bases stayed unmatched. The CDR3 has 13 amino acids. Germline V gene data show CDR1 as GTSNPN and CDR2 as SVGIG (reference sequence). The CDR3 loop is CAWTPGGRYGYTF. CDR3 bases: TGTGCCTGGACCCCAGGGGGCCGCTATGGCTACACCTTC.

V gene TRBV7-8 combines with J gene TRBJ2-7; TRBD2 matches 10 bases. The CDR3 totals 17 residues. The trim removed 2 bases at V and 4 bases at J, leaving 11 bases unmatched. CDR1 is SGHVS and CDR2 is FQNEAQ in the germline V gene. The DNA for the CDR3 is TGTGCCAGCAGCTTATCGAGCCCCTCTAGCGGGAGATACGAGCAGTACTTC. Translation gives CASSLSSPSSGRYEQYF.

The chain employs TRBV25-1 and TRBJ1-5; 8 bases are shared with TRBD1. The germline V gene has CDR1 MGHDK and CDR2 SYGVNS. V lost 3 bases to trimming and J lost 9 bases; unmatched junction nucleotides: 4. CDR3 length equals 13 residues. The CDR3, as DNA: TGTGCCAGCAGTGACCGCGACAGGGGGCCCCAGCATTTT. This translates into CASSDRDRGPQHF.

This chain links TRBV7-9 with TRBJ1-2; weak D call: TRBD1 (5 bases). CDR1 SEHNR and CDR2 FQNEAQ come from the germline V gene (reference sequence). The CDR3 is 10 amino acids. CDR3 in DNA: TGTGCACAGGAGAACTATGGCTACACCTTC. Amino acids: CAQENYGYTF.

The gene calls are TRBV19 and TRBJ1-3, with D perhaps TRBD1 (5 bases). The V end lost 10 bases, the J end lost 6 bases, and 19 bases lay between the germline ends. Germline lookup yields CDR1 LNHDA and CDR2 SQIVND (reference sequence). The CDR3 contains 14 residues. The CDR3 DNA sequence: TGTGCCACGCAAACCCAGGGTATGACAAACACCATATATTTT. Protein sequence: CATQTQGMTNTIYF.

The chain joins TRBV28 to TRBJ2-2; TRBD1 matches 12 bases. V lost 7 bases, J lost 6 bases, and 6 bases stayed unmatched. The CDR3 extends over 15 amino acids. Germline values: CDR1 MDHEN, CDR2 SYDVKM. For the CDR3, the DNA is TGTGCCAGCAACCCGGGACAGGGGGCTTCCGGGGAGCTGTTTTTT. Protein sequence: CASNPGQGASGELFF.

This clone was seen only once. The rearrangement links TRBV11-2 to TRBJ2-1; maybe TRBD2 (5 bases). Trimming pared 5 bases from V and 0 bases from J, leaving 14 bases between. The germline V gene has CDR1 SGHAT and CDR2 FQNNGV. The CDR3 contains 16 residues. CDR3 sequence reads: CASSPSRGTSYNEQFF. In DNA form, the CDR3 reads TGTGCCAGCAGCCCATCCCGGGGAACCTCCTACAATGAGCAGTTCTTC.

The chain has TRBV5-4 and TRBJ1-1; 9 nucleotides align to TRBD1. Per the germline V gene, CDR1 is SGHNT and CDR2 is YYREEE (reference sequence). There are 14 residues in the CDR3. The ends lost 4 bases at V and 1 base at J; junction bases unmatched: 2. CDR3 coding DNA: TGTGCCAGCAGCCCGGGACAGGGGAACACTGAAGCTTTCTTT. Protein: CASSPGQGNTEAFF.

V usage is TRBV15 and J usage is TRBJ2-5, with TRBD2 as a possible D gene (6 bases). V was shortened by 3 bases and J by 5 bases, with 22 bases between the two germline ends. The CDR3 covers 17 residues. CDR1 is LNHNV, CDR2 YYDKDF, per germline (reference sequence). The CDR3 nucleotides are TGTGCCACCAGCAGTGGAGGTGTTAGCGGAGGGATGGAGACCCAGTACTTC. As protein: CATSSGGVSGGMETQYF.

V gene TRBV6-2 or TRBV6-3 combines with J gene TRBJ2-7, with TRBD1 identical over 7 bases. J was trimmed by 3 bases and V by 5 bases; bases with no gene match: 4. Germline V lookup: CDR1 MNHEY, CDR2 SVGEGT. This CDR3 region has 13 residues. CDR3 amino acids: CASSQTGYYEQYF. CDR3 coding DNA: TGTGCCAGCAGTCAGACAGGGTACTACGAGCAGTACTTC.

CDR3 sequence reads: CASSSLGQGINEKLFF. Here the CDR3 DNA reads TGCGCCAGCAGCTCGCTCGGACAGGGGATTAATGAAAAACTGTTTTTT. The V and J genes are TRBV5-1 and TRBJ1-4, with TRBD1 matching over 9 bases. Unmatched junction bases numbered 7, after V lost 3 bases and J lost 4 bases. The germline V gene encodes CDR1 SGHRS and CDR2 YFSETQ. This CDR3 region has 16 residues.

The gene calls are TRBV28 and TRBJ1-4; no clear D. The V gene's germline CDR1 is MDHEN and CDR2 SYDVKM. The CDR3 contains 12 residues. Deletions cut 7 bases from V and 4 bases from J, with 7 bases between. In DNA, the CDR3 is TGTGCCAGCATGGGCCTTAATGAAAAACTGTTTTTT. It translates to CASMGLNEKLFF.

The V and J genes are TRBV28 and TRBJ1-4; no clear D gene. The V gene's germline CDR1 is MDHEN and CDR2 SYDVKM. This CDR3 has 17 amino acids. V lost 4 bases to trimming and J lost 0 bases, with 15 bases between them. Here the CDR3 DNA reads TGTGCCAGCAGTTCCCTCGTCTCCCTTGCAACTAATGAAAAACTGTTTTTT. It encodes CASSSLVSLATNEKLFF. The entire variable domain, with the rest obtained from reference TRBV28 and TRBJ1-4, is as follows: DVKVTQSSRYLVKRTGEKVFLECVQDMDHENMFWYRQDPGLGLRLIYFSYDVKMKEKGDIPEGYSVSREKKERFSLILESASTNQTSMYLCASSSLVSLATNEKLFFGSGTQLSVL.

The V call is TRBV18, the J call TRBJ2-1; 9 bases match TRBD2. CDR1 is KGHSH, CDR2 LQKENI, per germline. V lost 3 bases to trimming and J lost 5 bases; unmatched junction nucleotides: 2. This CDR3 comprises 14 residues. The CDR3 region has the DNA TGTGCCAGCTCACCCCTAGCGGGAAACAATGAGCAGTTCTTC. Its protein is CASSPLAGNNEQFF.

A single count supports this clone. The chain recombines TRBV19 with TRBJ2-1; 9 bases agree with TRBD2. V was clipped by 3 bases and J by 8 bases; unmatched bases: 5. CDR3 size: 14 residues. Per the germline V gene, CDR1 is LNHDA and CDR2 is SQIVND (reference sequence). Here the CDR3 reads CASSIAGGPYEQFF. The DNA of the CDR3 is TGTGCCAGTAGTATTGCGGGAGGGCCCTATGAGCAGTTCTTC. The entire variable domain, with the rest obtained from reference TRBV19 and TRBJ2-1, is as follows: DGGITQSPKYLFRKEGQNVTLSCEQNLNHDAMYWYRQDPGQGLRLIYYSQIVNDFQKGDIAEGYSVSREKKESFPLTVTSAQKNPTAFYLCASSIAGGPYEQFFGPGTRLTVL.

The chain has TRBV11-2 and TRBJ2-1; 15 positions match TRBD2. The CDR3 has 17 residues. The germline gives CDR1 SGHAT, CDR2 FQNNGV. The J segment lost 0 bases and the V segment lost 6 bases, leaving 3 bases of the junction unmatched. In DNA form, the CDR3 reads TGTGCCAGCAGGGGACTAGCGGGAGGCCGCTCCTACAATGAGCAGTTCTTC. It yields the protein CASRGLAGGRSYNEQFF.